This is a list of T cell receptor beta chains from one sample in a study of cytotoxic CD8 clonotypes in ibrutinib-treated CLL. Profiling relied on immunoSEQ multiplex PCR, and the TCRdb table lists in-frame clones only, not all of them. This table has approximately 45,000 clones, around 73% appearing once. The input for sequencing was PBMCs, taken after 12 months of ibrutinib treatment. The receptors derive from a human donor with chronic lymphocytic leukemia. The CDR3 runs from the conserved cysteine through the conserved F or W. The order of the fields is V gene, clone size, J gene, D gene, CDR3 DNA, CDR3 protein. A D gene is named only where the DNA matches it firmly. Size is stated for part of the rows, as once, few or many counts, or as a class when the clone is expanded.

V gene: TRBV5-1
clone size: few
J gene: TRBJ1-6
D gene: .
CDR3 DNA: TGCGCCAGCAGTGGGGCAGAACTAAGCTCCTATAATTCACCCCTCCACTTT
CDR3 protein: CASSGAELSSYNSPLHF

V gene: TRBV4-1
clone size: .
J gene: TRBJ2-1
D gene: .
CDR3 DNA: TGCGCCAGCAGCGGGAGGATAGGGGGGGTGTGGAATGAGCAGTTCTTC
CDR3 protein: CASSGRIGGVWNEQFF

V gene: TRBV30
clone size: .
J gene: TRBJ2-1
D gene: TRBD2
CDR3 DNA: TGTGCCTGGAGTGCCGGGACTAGCGGGGGGGTTTATGTTTACAATGAGCAGTTCTTC
CDR3 protein: CAWSAGTSGGVYVYNEQFF

V gene: TRBV5-6
clone size: .
J gene: TRBJ1-2
D gene: .
CDR3 DNA: TGTGCCAGCAGCTCCCCGACTGCAAACTATGGCTACACCTTC
CDR3 protein: CASSSPTANYGYTF

V gene: TRBV11-3
clone size: few
J gene: TRBJ2-7
D gene: .
CDR3 DNA: TGTGCCAGCCGGAGGCGGACCTACGAGCAGTACTTC
CDR3 protein: CASRRRTYEQYF

V gene: TRBV7-2
clone size: .
J gene: TRBJ1-5
D gene: .
CDR3 DNA: TGTGCCAGCAGCTTAGTCGGGGGTTATAGCAATCAGCCCCAGCATTTT
CDR3 protein: CASSLVGGYSNQPQHF

V gene: TRBV6-4
clone size: .
J gene: TRBJ1-6
D gene: TRBD1
CDR3 DNA: TGTGCCAGCAGTGACCAGGGACAGGGTAACTCACCCCTCCACTTT
CDR3 protein: CASSDQGQGNSPLHF

V gene: TRBV10-3
clone size: few
J gene: TRBJ2-6
D gene: .
CDR3 DNA: TGTGCCGCCAAGACCGATACAGGCTCTGGGGCCAACGTCCTGACTTTC
CDR3 protein: CAAKTDTGSGANVLTF

V gene: TRBV11-2
clone size: .
J gene: TRBJ1-3
D gene: .
CDR3 DNA: TGTGCCAGCAGCTTAGATCTTTACTCTGGAAACACCATATATTTT
CDR3 protein: CASSLDLYSGNTIYF

V gene: TRBV25-1
clone size: .
J gene: TRBJ2-7
D gene: TRBD2
CDR3 DNA: TGTGCCAGCAGTGAAGAGAACCCTAGCGGGGGGTCCGAGCAGTACTTC
CDR3 protein: CASSEENPSGGSEQYF

V gene: TRBV6-4
clone size: .
J gene: TRBJ2-7
D gene: TRBD1
CDR3 DNA: TGTGCCAGCAGTGATCCGACTTCGTATCCGGGACAGGGGGATCAGCAGTACTTC
CDR3 protein: CASSDPTSYPGQGDQQYF

V gene: TRBV19
clone size: .
J gene: TRBJ2-2
D gene: .
CDR3 DNA: TGTGCCAGTAGCCCGCAGGGTCCCGGGGAGCTGTTTTTT
CDR3 protein: CASSPQGPGELFF

V gene: TRBV29-1
clone size: .
J gene: TRBJ1-2
D gene: .
CDR3 DNA: TGCAGCGTTGGAGGTTGGGTCAGCTATGGCTACACCTTC
CDR3 protein: CSVGGWVSYGYTF

V gene: TRBV27
clone size: .
J gene: TRBJ2-3
D gene: TRBD2
CDR3 DNA: TGTGCCAGCAGAAGGGGGACGGCCGGGACTAGCGGGGGAAACACAGATACGCAGTATTTT
CDR3 protein: CASRRGTAGTSGGNTDTQYF

V gene: TRBV4-1
clone size: few
J gene: TRBJ1-6
D gene: .
CDR3 DNA: TGCGCCAGCAGCCAACAGGCGGGAACGCAACCCCTCCACTTT
CDR3 protein: CASSQQAGTQPLHF

V gene: TRBV5-1
clone size: medium-sized
J gene: TRBJ1-2
D gene: .
CDR3 DNA: TGCGCCAGCAGCCCGGCCGCCGGGGGGCTCCTCGGCTATGGCTACACCTTC
CDR3 protein: CASSPAAGGLLGYGYTF

V gene: TRBV10-3
clone size: .
J gene: TRBJ1-2
D gene: .
CDR3 DNA: TGTGCCATCAGTGAGGGAGCGACAGCCGTCTATGGCTACACCTTC
CDR3 protein: CAISEGATAVYGYTF

V gene: TRBV29-1
clone size: .
J gene: TRBJ1-2
D gene: .
CDR3 DNA: TGCAGCGTCGGAAAGGGGGGTAGGGCAGGGAAGAGCTACACCTTC
CDR3 protein: CSVGKGGRAGKSYTF

V gene: TRBV11-3
clone size: .
J gene: TRBJ1-1
D gene: TRBD1
CDR3 DNA: TGTGCCAGCAGCTTAGGACAGGGCCGGTATACTGAAGCTTTCTTT
CDR3 protein: CASSLGQGRYTEAFF

V gene: TRBV15
clone size: .
J gene: TRBJ1-5
D gene: .
CDR3 DNA: TGTGCCACCAGCAGAGATATAATTGGTGTTTCGAGTCAGCCCCAGCATTTT
CDR3 protein: CATSRDIIGVSSQPQHF

V gene: TRBV7-3
clone size: .
J gene: TRBJ2-6
D gene: .
CDR3 DNA: TGTGCCAGCAGCTTAGCTGGGGCCAACGTCCTGACTTTC
CDR3 protein: CASSLAGANVLTF

V gene: TRBV5-1
clone size: .
J gene: TRBJ2-1
D gene: .
CDR3 DNA: TGCGCCAGCAGCTTGGGGACAGATTACAATGAGCAGTTCTTC
CDR3 protein: CASSLGTDYNEQFF

V gene: TRBV6-1
clone size: .
J gene: TRBJ1-1
D gene: TRBD1
CDR3 DNA: TGTGCCAGCAGTGAAACTACAGGGGGATACACTGAAGCTTTCTTT
CDR3 protein: CASSETTGGYTEAFF

V gene: TRBV7-6
clone size: .
J gene: TRBJ1-6
D gene: .
CDR3 DNA: TGTGCCAGCAGCACGAGCCCGAGGGGGAGGAATTCACCCCTCCACTTT
CDR3 protein: CASSTSPRGRNSPLHF

V gene: TRBV5-3
clone size: .
J gene: TRBJ1-5
D gene: .
CDR3 DNA: TGTGCCAGAAGCCAGCGTAAAGCTCAGCCCCAGCATTTT
CDR3 protein: CARSQRKAQPQHF

V gene: TRBV5-4
clone size: .
J gene: TRBJ2-1
D gene: TRBD2
CDR3 DNA: TGTGCCAGCAGCTTGGAACCGGGGGGGCGCAATGAGCAGTTCTTC
CDR3 protein: CASSLEPGGRNEQFF

V gene: TRBV2
clone size: .
J gene: TRBJ1-2
D gene: .
CDR3 DNA: TGTGCCAGCAGAGAAACAGGCGCGAGCGCCTATGGCTACACCTTC
CDR3 protein: CASRETGASAYGYTF

V gene: TRBV19
clone size: .
J gene: TRBJ2-5
D gene: TRBD2
CDR3 DNA: TGTGCCAGTAGTATAGTGAGCGGGGGGGCCTGGGAGACCCAGTACTTC
CDR3 protein: CASSIVSGGAWETQYF

V gene: TRBV5-6
clone size: .
J gene: TRBJ1-2
D gene: .
CDR3 DNA: TGTGCCAGCAGCTTGGAGGCCAGGGGAGTCGGCTACACCTTC
CDR3 protein: CASSLEARGVGYTF